This is a list of T cell receptor beta chains from one sample in a study of blood T cell repertoires in COVID-19. Only in-frame clones appear in the TCRdb table, and some are missing; sequencing was by immunoSEQ multiplex PCR. The sample lists a few hundred thousand clones, approximately 93% seen once, with just over 0.85% in the top ten. Sequencing was done on a sample of PBMCs or T cells enriched from blood (not recorded which). These receptors all stem from a woman in her 40s who had been exposed to COVID-19. CDR3s include the opening cysteine and the closing phenylalanine or tryptophan. The D gene is left open where the match is weak. Expanded clones get a size class; other rows say once, few or many, or leave the size out.

TRBJ1-2,TRBD1,NA,TRBV30,TGTGCCTGGAGTACCGGGACAGAAGTCTATGGCTACACCTTC,CAWSTGTEVYGYTF
TRBJ1-1,NA,NA,TRBV12-3/TRBV12-4,TGTGCCAGCGCCTCTCCCGGTGGAGCTGAAGCTTTCTTT,CASASPGGAEAFF
TRBJ1-4,TRBD1,NA,TRBV13,TGTGCCAGCAGCGAGAGGACAGGGGGGAATGAAAAACTGTTTTTT,CASSERTGGNEKLFF
TRBJ2-7,NA,NA,TRBV6-1,TGTGCCAGCAGTGAAGAGGGGTGGGGGGCCTACGAGCAGTACTTC,CASSEEGWGAYEQYF
TRBJ2-5,TRBD2,NA,TRBV5-1,TGCGCCAGCAGCTTGGATCTAGCGGGGGGGCTCGGAGAGACCCAGTACTTC,CASSLDLAGGLGETQYF
TRBJ1-1,NA,NA,TRBV18,TGTGCCAGCTCACCCCTGGGCGAAGGTGCTGAAGCTTTCTTT,CASSPLGEGAEAFF
TRBJ2-7,NA,NA,TRBV18,TGTGCCAGCTCAGCAAAGCCCCGGGACGGGAGCTCCTACGAGCAGTACTTC,CASSAKPRDGSSYEQYF
TRBJ1-1,NA,NA,TRBV7-2,TGTGCCAGCAGCTTAGGAGGTGGGTCCACTGAAGCTTTCTTT,CASSLGGGSTEAFF
TRBJ1-2,NA,once,TRBV11-1,TGTGCCAGCAGCTTAAAACAGGGCTATGGCTACACCTTC,CASSLKQGYGYTF
TRBJ1-1,NA,NA,TRBV7-9,TGTGCCAGCAGCCAAACTGACACTGAAGCTTTCTTT,CASSQTDTEAFF
TRBJ1-2,TRBD1,once,TRBV5-4,TGTGCCAGCAGCTTCCCCGGGACAGGGGGCGGGAATGGCTACACCTTC,CASSFPGTGGGNGYTF
TRBJ2-1,TRBD1,NA,TRBV2,TGTGCCAGCAGGGACAGGGGGTCCTACAATGAGCAGTTCTTC,CASRDRGSYNEQFF
TRBJ1-3,TRBD1,once,TRBV16,TGTGCCAGCAGCCAACCGGGACAGCGGTCCGGAAACACCATATATTTT,CASSQPGQRSGNTIYF
TRBJ1-4,NA,NA,TRBV5-1,TGCGCCAGCAGCCCGTGGGCCCAAAATGAAAAACTGTTTTTT,CASSPWAQNEKLFF
TRBJ2-1,TRBD2,NA,TRBV7-6,TGTGCCAGCAGCCCCCGGACTAGCGGGGGGGCCGGGGAAAATGAGCAGTTCTTC,CASSPRTSGGAGENEQFF
TRBJ1-1,NA,NA,TRBV21-1,TGTGCCAGCAGCAAAGAGGGGGAAGCTGAAGCTTTCTTT,CASSKEGEAEAFF
TRBJ2-3,TRBD2,NA,TRBV7-3,TGTGCCAGCAGCTCAAGCGGGAGGGGTACAGATACGCAGTATTTT,CASSSSGRGTDTQYF
TRBJ2-3,TRBD2,NA,TRBV19,TGTGCCAGCAGAGGGAGGGCGAACACAGATACGCAGTATTTT,CASRGRANTDTQYF
TRBJ2-5,TRBD1,NA,TRBV5-4,TGTGCCAGCAGCCCCCGACAGGGCCCGGAGACCCAGTACTTC,CASSPRQGPETQYF
TRBJ1-6,NA,NA,TRBV9,TGTGCCAGCAGCGCCGGGACTCCCAGAGGCTCACCCCTCCACTTT,CASSAGTPRGSPLHF
TRBJ1-2,NA,once,TRBV5-1,TGCGCCAGCAGCCCGGACAGCCCTATGCGCTACACCTTC,CASSPDSPMRYTF
TRBJ1-5,NA,NA,TRBV27,TGTGCCAGCAGCCCCGGGGGAGGACAGCCCCAGCATTTT,CASSPGGGQPQHF
TRBJ1-6,TRBD1,NA,TRBV30,TGTGCCTGGATGGTTGACAGGGCGAGTCGAGGGTCACCCCTCCACTTT,CAWMVDRASRGSPLHF
TRBJ1-2,TRBD1,NA,TRBV30,TGTGCCTGGAGTGTGCGGGAGGGGGCCTGGTATGGCTACACCTTC,CAWSVREGAWYGYTF
TRBJ1-4,NA,NA,TRBV19,TGTGCCAGTAGTGCAGGGGTAACGTTTGATGAAAAACTGTTTTTT,CASSAGVTFDEKLFF
TRBJ2-2,NA,NA,TRBV18,TGTGCCAGCTCACCAGGCCAGTCGAACACCGGGGAGCTGTTTTTT,CASSPGQSNTGELFF
TRBJ2-2,NA,NA,TRBV21-1,TGTGCCAGCAGCAAAAAACTCGACGGGGAAACCGGGGAGCTGTTTTTT,CASSKKLDGETGELFF
TRBJ2-2,TRBD1,NA,TRBV3-1/TRBV3-2,TGTGCCAGCAGCCCCCAGGACAGGGGGCGTACCGGGGAGCTGTTTTTT,CASSPQDRGRTGELFF
TRBJ2-1,TRBD2,NA,TRBV7-6,TGTGCCAGCAGCTTTCCAGTAGCGGGGGGGCCCAGTGAGCAGTTCTTC,CASSFPVAGGPSEQFF
TRBJ1-3,NA,few,TRBV7-9,TGTGCCAGCAGCTTAGTAGGGAGCTCTGGAAACACCATATATTTT,CASSLVGSSGNTIYF
TRBJ1-4,NA,NA,TRBV7-9,TGTGCCAGCAGCTTAAAAGGGGCCGAAAGGAAACTGTTTTTT,CASSLKGAERKLFF
TRBJ1-3,TRBD1,NA,TRBV6-5,TGTGCCAGCAGTTACTCGATTAGGGGGCCACGAAACACCATATATTTT,CASSYSIRGPRNTIYF
TRBJ1-3,NA,NA,TRBV7-2,TGTGCCAGCAGCTTAGAGGGAGGGTTGGCTGGAAACACCATATATTTT,CASSLEGGLAGNTIYF
TRBJ2-2,TRBD1,NA,TRBV29-1,TGCAGCGTGGCGGACAGGGGAAGCGGGGAGCTGTTTTTT,CSVADRGSGELFF
TRBJ1-5,NA,NA,TRBV2,TGTGCCAGCAGGACAGACTTTAGCAATCAGCCCCAGCATTTT,CASRTDFSNQPQHF
TRBJ2-7,TRBD1,NA,TRBV5-1,TGCGCCAGTACAGGGGTAAATGGGCACGAGCAGTACTTC,CASTGVNGHEQYF
TRBJ1-4,NA,NA,TRBV4-3,TGCGCCAGCAGCCAAGAAACCACAGCAACTAATGAAAAACTGTTTTTT,CASSQETTATNEKLFF